Each of the 14 T cell receptor beta chains below was sequenced from the same sample in a study of glioma-infiltrating T cells. TCR alpha and beta CDR3 regions were amplified from RNA using iRepertoire nested multiplex PCR. TCRdb analysed the multiplex PCR reads with MiXCR anew, one entry per CDR3 protein. Of under 200,000 distinct CDR3 sequences in the sample, around 40% are singletons; the top ten hold around 5.2%. Sequencing input: glioma tissue, nonneoplastic brain tissue, or PBMCs (not recorded which). Receptors were obtained from a human donor with low-grade glioma or glioblastoma, undergoing nonglioma brain surgery, or in good health (not recorded which).

The rearrangement links TRBV12-3 or TRBV12-4 to TRBJ2-1; D uncertain. The CDR3 contains 14 residues. V lost 4 bases and J lost 10, with 17 bases in between. DNA of the CDR3: TGTGCCAGCAGTTACAACGAACCCCCATACGAGCAGTTCTTC. This codes for CASSYNEPPYEQFF.

This clonotype has just a few counts. This sequence joins TRBV2 and TRBJ2-7; D might be TRBD2 (5 bases). The V end lost 5 bases, the J end lost 6 bases, and 8 bases lay between the germline ends. Germline V gene data show CDR1 as SNHLY and CDR2 as FYNNEI. This CDR3 has 11 amino acids. CDR3 coding DNA: TGTGCCAGCAGTCAGGAGGTCGAGCAGTACTTC. Its protein product is CASSQEVEQYF.

The chain uses TRBV29-1 and TRBJ2-3, with a possible D match to TRBD2 (6 bases). The CDR3 consists of 14 residues. The germline V gene has CDR1 SQVTM and CDR2 ANQGSEA. V dropped 5 bases and J dropped 0 bases, with 12 bases sitting between them. The CDR3 loop reads CSVSASGSTDTQYF. CDR3 nucleotides: TGCAGCGTTTCGGCCAGCGGGAGCACAGATACGCAGTATTTT.

This clonotype occurred many times. The chain links TRBV7-9 to TRBJ2-1, with D possibly being TRBD1 (6 bases). The length of the CDR3 is 14 residues. V was trimmed by 7 bases and J by 0 bases, leaving 10 bases between them. Germline loops: CDR1 SEHNR, CDR2 FQNEAQ (reference sequence). CDR3 bases: TGTGCCAGCAACCCGGACAGCTCCTACAATGAGCAGTTCTTC. It yields the protein CASNPDSSYNEQFF.

This clonotype has a handful of counts. The rearrangement uses TRBV2 and TRBJ1-1; perhaps TRBD1 as D (5 bases). V shed 4 bases and J shed 7 bases, with 10 bases lying between them. Germline V CDR1 and CDR2: SNHLY, FYNNEI. The CDR3 length is 12 residues. Written as DNA, the CDR3 is TGTGCCAGCAGTGCCGGGACGGGTGAAGCTTTCTTT. Translation: CASSAGTGEAFF.

This clonotype was counted a few times. This chain joins TRBV12-3 or TRBV12-4 and TRBJ2-1; maybe TRBD2 (7 bases). This CDR3 spans 13 amino acids. The V and J ends lost 7 bases and 6 bases respectively, with 13 bases between them. CDR3 DNA sequence: TGTGCCAGCAAGGGGGAGGGGGGCAATGAGCAGTTCTTC. Translating it yields CASKGEGGNEQFF.

This clonotype has just a few counts. One base away lies a much larger clone, so this may be a sequencing read error. The V and J genes are TRBV27 and TRBJ2-7; D remains unclear. V was shortened by 6 bases and J by 3 bases, with 15 bases between the two germline ends. The CDR3 extends over 14 amino acids. In germline, CDR1 is MNHEY, CDR2 SMNVEV (reference sequence). The CDR3: CASRPETGDYEQYF. The CDR3 DNA is TGTGCCAGCAGACCGGAGACGGGTGACTACGAGCAGTACTTC.

Many counts were recorded for this clonotype. The rearrangement uses TRBV28 and TRBJ2-1; the D is unclear. The CDR3 length is 11 residues. CDR1 MDHEN and CDR2 SYDVKM come from the germline V gene. Trimming removed 10 bases at V and 0 bases at J, with 4 bases between. The CDR3 DNA is TGTGCCACAAGCTCCTACAATGAGCAGTTCTTC. Its protein product is CATSSYNEQFF.

In this sample, this clonotype turned up many times. The chain carries TRBV14 and TRBJ2-1; TRBD2 aligns across 8 bases. Germline V gene sequence: CDR1 SGHDN, CDR2 FVKESK. The V gene end was trimmed by 0 bases and the J gene end by 0 bases; junction bases not matched to a gene: 7. The CDR3 spans 18 residues. CDR3 nucleotides: TGTGCCAGCAGCCAAGAAGAGGAGCGGGGGAGCTCCTACAATGAGCAGTTCTTC. It codes for CASSQEEERGSSYNEQFF.

This clonotype was recorded at least ten times. The rearrangement uses TRBV7-2 and TRBJ2-1; 9 bases are a match to TRBD2. The V gene end was trimmed by 5 bases and the J gene end by 8 bases; junction bases not matched to a gene: 7. Germline assignment: CDR1 SGHTA and CDR2 FQGNSA. This CDR3 contains 14 residues. CDR3 sequence: CASSQAGTSYEQFF. The DNA of the CDR3 is TGTGCCAGCAGCCAAGCCGGGACTAGCTATGAGCAGTTCTTC.

The sample holds many counts of this clonotype. This chain connects TRBV28 to TRBJ2-3, with 7 bases identical to TRBD1. CDR1 and CDR2 from the germline V gene are MDHEN and SYDVKM. With V trimmed by 6 bases and J by 14 bases, 11 bases remained unmatched. This CDR3 has 12 residues. CDR3 DNA: TGTGCCAGCAGCGTAGGGACAGCCCAAGGGTATTTT. Protein: CASSVGTAQGYF.

The chain uses TRBV4-1 and TRBJ1-1, with D uncertain. V lost 2 bases, J lost 4 bases, and 17 bases lay in between. The CDR3 runs to 16 residues. Germline CDR1 reads MGHRA; CDR2 reads YSYEKL. Here the CDR3 DNA reads TGCGCCAGCAGCCAATGGTCGGCCACCCTGAGCACTGAAGCTTTCTTT. Protein sequence: CASSQWSATLSTEAFF.

With regard to this clonotype: A much bigger clone sits one base away, suggesting this may be a read error. This chain uses TRBV28 with TRBJ2-1; possible D gene TRBD1, 6 bases. The germline V gene has CDR1 MDHEN and CDR2 SYDVKM. The CDR3 contains 15 residues. V lost 6 bases to trimming and J lost 7 bases, with 19 bases between them. CDR3 nucleotide sequence: TGTGCCAGCAGCCCGTCGGGACATGGATTTAATGAGCAGTTCTTC. It specifies CASSPSGHGFNEQFF.

This clonotype was seen at least ten times. The gene calls are TRBV12-3 or TRBV12-4 and TRBJ2-1; D gene ambiguous. Between the trimmed V and J ends, which lost 3 bases and 9 bases, there was a span of 9 bases. CDR3 length: 12 residues. The CDR3 reads CASSFFSFEQFF. The CDR3, as DNA: TGTGCCAGCAGTTTTTTCTCGTTTGAGCAGTTCTTC.